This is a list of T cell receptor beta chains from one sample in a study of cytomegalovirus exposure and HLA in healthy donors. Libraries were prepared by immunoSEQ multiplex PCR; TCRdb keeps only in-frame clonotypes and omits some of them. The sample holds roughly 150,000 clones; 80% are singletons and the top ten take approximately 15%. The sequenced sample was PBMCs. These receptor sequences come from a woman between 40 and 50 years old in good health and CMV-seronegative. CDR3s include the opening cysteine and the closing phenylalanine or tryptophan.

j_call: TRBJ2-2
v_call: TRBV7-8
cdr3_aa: CASSLDPGLAAYTGELFF

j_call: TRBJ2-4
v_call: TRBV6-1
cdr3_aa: CASSEKERQSF

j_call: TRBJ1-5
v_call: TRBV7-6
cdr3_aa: CASSLADRVNQPQHF

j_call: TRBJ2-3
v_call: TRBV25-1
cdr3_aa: CASAGGLGDTQYF

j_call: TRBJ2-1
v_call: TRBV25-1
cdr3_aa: CASSELLYNEQFF

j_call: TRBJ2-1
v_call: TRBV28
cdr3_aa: CASSLGLGTYNEQFF

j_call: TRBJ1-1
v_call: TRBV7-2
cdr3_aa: CASSLGTGRVNTEAFF

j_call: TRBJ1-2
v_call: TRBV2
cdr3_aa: CASSGTGGDGGYTF

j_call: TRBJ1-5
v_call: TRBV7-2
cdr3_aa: CASSPVPGGNQPQHF

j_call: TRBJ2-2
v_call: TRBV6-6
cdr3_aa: CASSTPETNGGELFF

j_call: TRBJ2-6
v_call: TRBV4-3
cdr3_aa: CASSQDGDNSGANVLTF

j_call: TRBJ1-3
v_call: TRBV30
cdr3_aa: CAWLDSSRGNTIYF

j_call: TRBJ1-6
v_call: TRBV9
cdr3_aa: CASSPQTGSYNSPLHF

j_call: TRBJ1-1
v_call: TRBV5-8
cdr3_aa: CASSRLVGDMNTEAFF

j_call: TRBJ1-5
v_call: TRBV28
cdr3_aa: CASSLRGQPQHF

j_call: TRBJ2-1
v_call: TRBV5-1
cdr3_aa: CASSLETVSSYNEQFF

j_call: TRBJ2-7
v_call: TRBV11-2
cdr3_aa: CASSLIAGGLYEQYF

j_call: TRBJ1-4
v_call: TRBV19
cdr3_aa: CASSGRDNEKLFF

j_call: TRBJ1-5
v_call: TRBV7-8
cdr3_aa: CASSLRTVGYSNQPQHF

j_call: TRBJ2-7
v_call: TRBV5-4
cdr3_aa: CASSLTSGSSYEQYF

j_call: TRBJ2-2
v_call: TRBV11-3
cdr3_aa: CASSRRTSGGGETGELFF

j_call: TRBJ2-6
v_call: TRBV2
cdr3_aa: CASATGQGNGANVLTF

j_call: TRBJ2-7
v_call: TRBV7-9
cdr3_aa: CASSSRTSGAGGFYEQYF

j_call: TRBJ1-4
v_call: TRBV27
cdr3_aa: CASSLSAGLANEKLFF

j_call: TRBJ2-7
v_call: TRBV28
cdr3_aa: CASRPGTGQFYEQYF

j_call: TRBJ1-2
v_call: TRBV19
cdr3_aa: CASSTIGTGRDYTF

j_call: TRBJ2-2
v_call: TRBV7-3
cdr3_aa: CASSRTGSNTGELFF

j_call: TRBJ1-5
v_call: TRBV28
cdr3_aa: CASRDINQPQHF

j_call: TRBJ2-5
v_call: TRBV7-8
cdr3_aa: CASSPGYRGSETQYF

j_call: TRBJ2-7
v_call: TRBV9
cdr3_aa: CASSVNRGGPHEQYF

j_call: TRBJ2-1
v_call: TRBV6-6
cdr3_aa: CASTLPVPGYNEQFF

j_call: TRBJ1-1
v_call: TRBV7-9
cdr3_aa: CASSLPGQGRTEAFF

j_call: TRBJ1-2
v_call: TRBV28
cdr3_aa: CASSRDRGNYGYTF

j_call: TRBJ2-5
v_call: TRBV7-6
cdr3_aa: CASSLPGGHQETQYF

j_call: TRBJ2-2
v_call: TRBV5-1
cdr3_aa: CASSLDDRGRGGELFF

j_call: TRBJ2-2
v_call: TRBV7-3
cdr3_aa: CASSVDRAKAGELFF

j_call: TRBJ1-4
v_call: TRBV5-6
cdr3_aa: CASSLSPREKLFF

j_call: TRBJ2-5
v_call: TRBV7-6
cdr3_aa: CASKLLAGAQETQYF

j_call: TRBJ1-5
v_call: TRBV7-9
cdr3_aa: CASSQTGVGQFNQPQHF

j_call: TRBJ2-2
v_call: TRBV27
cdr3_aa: CASSFGGELFF

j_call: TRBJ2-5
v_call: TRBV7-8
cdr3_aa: CASSLSRGGETQYF

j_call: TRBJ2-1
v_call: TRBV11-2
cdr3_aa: CASSLGYGTDNEQFF

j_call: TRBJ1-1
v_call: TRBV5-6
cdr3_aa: CASSLRDRGAFF

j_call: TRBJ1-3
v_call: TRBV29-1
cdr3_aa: CSVVKGPGNTIYF

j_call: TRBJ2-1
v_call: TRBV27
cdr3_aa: CASSLLAGGPTSYNEQFF

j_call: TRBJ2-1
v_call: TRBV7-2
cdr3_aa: CASSLAGGTGGYNEQFF

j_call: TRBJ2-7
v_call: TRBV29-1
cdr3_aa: CSVVDFGTSSYEQYF

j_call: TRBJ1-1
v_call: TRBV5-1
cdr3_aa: CASSYGDTEAFF

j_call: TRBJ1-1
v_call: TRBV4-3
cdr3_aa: CASSQRWNTEAFF

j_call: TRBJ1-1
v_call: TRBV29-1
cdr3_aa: CSVVPGQGTGYTEAFF